Listed below are T cell receptor beta chains from one sample, sequenced in a study of cytomegalovirus exposure and HLA in healthy donors. Here immunoSEQ multiplex PCR was the method, and the copy in TCRdb shows in-frame clones only, minus some. This table has some 150,000 clones, more than 80% appearing once. Sequenced input: PBMCs. The origin of the receptors is a woman aged 45 to 65 in good health and CMV-seronegative. Both conserved end residues are part of each CDR3. D genes are given only for firm matches. The size entry is marked missing in some rows and otherwise reads once, few, many or a size class.

V: TRBV4-3
size: NA
D: NA
J: TRBJ2-1
DNA: TGCGCCAGCAGCGACTTGGCGGGCAGCTCCTACAATGAGCAGTTCTTC
CDR3: CASSDLAGSSYNEQFF

V: TRBV7-6
size: NA
D: NA
J: TRBJ1-1
DNA: TGTGCCAGCGGGAGTTCCCAGAACACTGAAGCTTTCTTT
CDR3: CASGSSQNTEAFF

V: TRBV7-2
size: NA
D: NA
J: TRBJ2-1
DNA: TGTGCCAGCAGCTTTGGGGGGAGCTCCTACAATGAGCAGTTCTTC
CDR3: CASSFGGSSYNEQFF

V: TRBV7-7
size: NA
D: TRBD2
J: TRBJ2-5
DNA: TGTGCCAGCAGTCCGATCTTGGGGACTAGCGGGGCCCAGTACTTC
CDR3: CASSPILGTSGAQYF

V: TRBV5-8
size: NA
D: NA
J: TRBJ1-1
DNA: TGTGCCAGCAGCCGCCGTAGCGGGGGAACTGAAGCTTCCTTT
CDR3: CASSRRSGGTEASF

V: TRBV5-4
size: NA
D: NA
J: TRBJ2-1
DNA: TGTGCCAGCAGCCTGCCCTGGGACACTGGTGAGCAGTTCTTC
CDR3: CASSLPWDTGEQFF

V: TRBV7-9
size: NA
D: NA
J: TRBJ1-4
DNA: TGTGCCAGCAGCTTAGGGACAGCTAATGAAAAACTGTTTTTT
CDR3: CASSLGTANEKLFF

V: TRBV7-9
size: NA
D: NA
J: TRBJ1-5
DNA: TGTGCCAGCAGCCCGGGGTGGGCAGATCTTAGCAATCAGCCCCAGCATTTT
CDR3: CASSPGWADLSNQPQHF

V: TRBV2
size: NA
D: TRBD1
J: TRBJ2-3
DNA: TGTGCCAGCAGTGAAACAGGGGCAGATACGCAGTATTTT
CDR3: CASSETGADTQYF

V: TRBV29-1
size: once
D: NA
J: TRBJ2-5
DNA: TGCAGCGTTGAGACAGGAATGGCGGGGACCCAGTACTTC
CDR3: CSVETGMAGTQYF

V: TRBV6-4
size: once
D: TRBD1
J: TRBJ1-6
DNA: TGTGCCAGCAGTACCAGGACAGGGCCCAGGTTTTATAATTCACCCCTCCACTTT
CDR3: CASSTRTGPRFYNSPLHF

V: TRBV10-3
size: NA
D: TRBD2
J: TRBJ2-3
DNA: TGTGCCATTCGACTAGCGGGACCCACAGATACGCAGTATTTT
CDR3: CAIRLAGPTDTQYF

V: TRBV4-2
size: NA
D: TRBD2
J: TRBJ2-7
DNA: TGTGCCAGCAGCCAAGATCCTAGCGGGGGGACTTCCTACGAGCAGTACTTC
CDR3: CASSQDPSGGTSYEQYF

V: TRBV5-8
size: NA
D: NA
J: TRBJ1-2
DNA: TGTGCCAGCAGTCGGACTGGCTATGGCTACACCTTC
CDR3: CASSRTGYGYTF

V: TRBV7-9
size: NA
D: TRBD1
J: TRBJ1-5
DNA: TGTGCCAGCAGCTTAGGACAGGGGAAGGGTCAGCCCCAGCATTTT
CDR3: CASSLGQGKGQPQHF

V: TRBV5-1
size: NA
D: TRBD1
J: TRBJ1-1
DNA: TGCGCCAGCAGTAAAAGACAGGGGGTAACTGAAGCTTTCTTT
CDR3: CASSKRQGVTEAFF

V: TRBV4-3
size: once
D: TRBD2
J: TRBJ2-4
DNA: TGCGCCAGCAGCCAAGATTGGGGGGGACTAGCGGGAGGAAGGGCCAAAAACATTCAGTACTTC
CDR3: CASSQDWGGLAGGRAKNIQYF

V: TRBV9
size: NA
D: NA
J: TRBJ1-1
DNA: TGTGCCAGCAGCGTAGCCTCAGGCACTGAAGCTTTCTTT
CDR3: CASSVASGTEAFF

V: TRBV6-5
size: NA
D: TRBD2
J: TRBJ2-7
DNA: TGTGCCAGCAGCTCTAGCGGGAGTGGGGCCTACGAGCAGTACTTC
CDR3: CASSSSGSGAYEQYF

V: TRBV11-2
size: few
D: NA
J: TRBJ2-1
DNA: TGTGCCAGCAGCTCGCTCGGGTACAATGAGCAGTTCTTC
CDR3: CASSSLGYNEQFF

V: TRBV7-9
size: NA
D: NA
J: TRBJ1-1
DNA: TGTGCCAGCACCCACTCTGGTGACACTGAAGCTTTCTTT
CDR3: CASTHSGDTEAFF

V: TRBV2
size: NA
D: NA
J: TRBJ1-2
DNA: TGTGCCAGCAGGGCAGGGTTAGGGTCCTATGGCTACACCTTC
CDR3: CASRAGLGSYGYTF

V: TRBV4-3
size: NA
D: NA
J: TRBJ2-1
DNA: TGCGCCAGCAGCCAAGGGGGGCAGTTGGGCAATGAGCAGTTCTTC
CDR3: CASSQGGQLGNEQFF

V: TRBV9
size: NA
D: TRBD1
J: TRBJ2-3
DNA: TGTGCCAGCAGCTTCGGGACAGGGGTCGGGCTAGCCACAGATACGCAGTATTTT
CDR3: CASSFGTGVGLATDTQYF

V: TRBV7-9
size: NA
D: NA
J: TRBJ2-3
DNA: TGTTCCAGCAGCCGTCGACGGGGGGCAGAAACAGATACGCAGTATTTT
CDR3: CSSSRRRGAETDTQYF

V: TRBV5-4
size: NA
D: TRBD1
J: TRBJ2-5
DNA: TGTGCCAGCAACGACAGGGGAAGAGAGACCCAGTACTTC
CDR3: CASNDRGRETQYF

V: TRBV7-2
size: NA
D: NA
J: TRBJ2-3
DNA: TGTGCCAGCAGCTTAGTGGGCCAACATAGCACAGATACGCAGTATTTT
CDR3: CASSLVGQHSTDTQYF

V: TRBV10-1
size: NA
D: NA
J: TRBJ2-5
DNA: TGCGCCAGCAGTCAGTCCCACGGAGAGACCCAGTACTTC
CDR3: CASSQSHGETQYF

V: TRBV5-6
size: few
D: TRBD2
J: TRBJ2-1
DNA: TGTGCCAGCAGCTTGGTGGCGCGGGAGGTTGGTGAGCAGTTCTTC
CDR3: CASSLVAREVGEQFF

V: TRBV14
size: once
D: TRBD2
J: TRBJ2-7
DNA: TGTGCCAGCAGCCAACTAGCGGGAGGGTCCTACGAGCAGTACTTC
CDR3: CASSQLAGGSYEQYF

V: TRBV4-3
size: NA
D: TRBD2
J: TRBJ2-3
DNA: TGCGCCAGCAGCCAAGATAGCCAACTAGCGGGGATCACAGATACGCAGTATTTT
CDR3: CASSQDSQLAGITDTQYF

V: TRBV10-1
size: NA
D: TRBD1
J: TRBJ2-3
DNA: TGCGCCAGCAGTACGGACAGGGCGACAGATACGCAGTATTTT
CDR3: CASSTDRATDTQYF

V: TRBV13
size: NA
D: TRBD1
J: TRBJ1-1
DNA: TGTGCCAGCAGCGGCTCCGAGACAGGGTTCACTGAAGCTTTCTTT
CDR3: CASSGSETGFTEAFF

V: TRBV5-1
size: few
D: TRBD1
J: TRBJ2-5
DNA: TGCGCCAGCAGCACGAGGACAGGGGGCGAGACCCAGTACTTC
CDR3: CASSTRTGGETQYF

V: TRBV29-1
size: NA
D: TRBD1
J: TRBJ2-2
DNA: TGCAGCGTGAGACAGGGAAGGAACACCGGGGAGCTGTTTTTT
CDR3: CSVRQGRNTGELFF

V: TRBV7-2
size: NA
D: NA
J: TRBJ2-3
DNA: TGTGCCAGCAGCTTAAGGCAGGCGTCAGATACGCAGTATTTT
CDR3: CASSLRQASDTQYF

V: TRBV25-1
size: NA
D: TRBD2
J: TRBJ2-5
DNA: TGTGCCAGCAGTCGAAGCGGGAGGGCAGAGACCCAGTACTTC
CDR3: CASSRSGRAETQYF

V: TRBV7-6
size: NA
D: NA
J: TRBJ2-2
DNA: TGTGCCAGCAGCCAGCCGGAGGGGGGGTTTGCCGGGGAGCTGTTTTTT
CDR3: CASSQPEGGFAGELFF

V: TRBV19
size: NA
D: NA
J: TRBJ1-6
DNA: TGTGCCAGTAGTATTGAGGACTCCTATAATTCACCCCTCCACTTT
CDR3: CASSIEDSYNSPLHF

V: TRBV27
size: NA
D: TRBD2
J: TRBJ2-2
DNA: TGTGCCAGCAGCCCGACTAGCGGGGGGACCCGGGAGCTGTTTTTT
CDR3: CASSPTSGGTRELFF

V: TRBV19
size: NA
D: TRBD2
J: TRBJ2-2
DNA: TGTGCCAGTAGTATGGAGGCTAGCGGGCCCGGGGAGCTGTTTTTT
CDR3: CASSMEASGPGELFF

V: TRBV7-9
size: once
D: NA
J: TRBJ1-2
DNA: TGTGCCAGCAGCTTAGATCGTCGGCAGGGCTATGGCTACACCTTC
CDR3: CASSLDRRQGYGYTF

V: TRBV2
size: NA
D: TRBD2
J: TRBJ2-1
DNA: TGTGCCAGCAAAAGTATCATGGGGACTAGCTACAATGAGCAGTTCTTC
CDR3: CASKSIMGTSYNEQFF

V: TRBV10-3
size: NA
D: TRBD1
J: TRBJ2-3
DNA: TGTGCCATCAGTGAGGGCTGGGACAGGGAGGCAGATACGCAGTATTTT
CDR3: CAISEGWDREADTQYF

V: TRBV2
size: NA
D: NA
J: TRBJ1-2
DNA: TGTGCCAGCAGTGAAGGCGGACAGAAGTTGGGCTACACCTTC
CDR3: CASSEGGQKLGYTF

V: TRBV7-3
size: NA
D: TRBD1
J: TRBJ1-3
DNA: TGTGCCAGCAGTGACGGACAGGGCTCTGGAAACACCATATATTTT
CDR3: CASSDGQGSGNTIYF

V: TRBV7-3
size: NA
D: TRBD1
J: TRBJ1-6
DNA: TGTGCCAGCAGCCGGGACAGTACTTCCCCTAATTCACCCCTCCACTTT
CDR3: CASSRDSTSPNSPLHF

V: TRBV6-5
size: NA
D: NA
J: TRBJ1-3
DNA: TGTGCCAGCAGTTACAAGCCAGGTTCCTCTGGAAACACCATATATTTT
CDR3: CASSYKPGSSGNTIYF

V: TRBV21-1
size: once
D: NA
J: TRBJ2-3
DNA: TGTGCCAGCAGCACCCCCATGGACAGGGAATTGGAGGGTCACACAGATACGCAGTATTTT
CDR3: CASSTPMDRELEGHTDTQYF

V: TRBV28
size: NA
D: NA
J: TRBJ1-2
DNA: TGTGCCAGCACCTCGGTCTATGGCTACACCTTC
CDR3: CASTSVYGYTF

V: TRBV4-1
size: NA
D: NA
J: TRBJ2-7
DNA: TGCGCCAGCAGCCAATCCTCAGGGAGGTGGGTTTACGAGCAGTACTTC
CDR3: CASSQSSGRWVYEQYF

V: TRBV28
size: NA
D: NA
J: TRBJ1-5
DNA: TGTGCCAGCAGTCGTCAGCCCCAGCATTTT
CDR3: CASSRQPQHF

V: TRBV27
size: NA
D: NA
J: TRBJ1-3
DNA: TGTGCCAGCAGTTTCGAAGGGGTGTCTGGAAACACCATATATTTT
CDR3: CASSFEGVSGNTIYF